The present T cell receptor beta chain was sequenced within a study of T cell changes during pregnancy in multiple sclerosis. Method: immunoSEQ multiplex PCR; TCRdb's copy keeps in-frame clones and lacks some. The top ten clones hold around 0.25% of a sample with about 50,000 clones, about 90% of them seen once. Germline V lookup: CDR1 SGHRS, CDR2 YFSETQ. CDR3 length equals 15 residues. V was trimmed by 3 bases and J by 1 base, leaving 13 bases between them. The chain joins TRBV5-1 to TRBJ1-1, with D possibly TRBD1 on 6 matching bases. This TCR came from a female donor with multiple sclerosis, enrolled in a pregnancy study. This specimen was CD4+ T cells from peripheral blood mononuclear cells, taken in the second trimester of pregnancy. This CDR3 is CASSSALTGNTEAFF. DNA for the CDR3: TGCGCCAGCAGCTCGGCCCTGACAGGGAACACTGAAGCTTTCTTT.